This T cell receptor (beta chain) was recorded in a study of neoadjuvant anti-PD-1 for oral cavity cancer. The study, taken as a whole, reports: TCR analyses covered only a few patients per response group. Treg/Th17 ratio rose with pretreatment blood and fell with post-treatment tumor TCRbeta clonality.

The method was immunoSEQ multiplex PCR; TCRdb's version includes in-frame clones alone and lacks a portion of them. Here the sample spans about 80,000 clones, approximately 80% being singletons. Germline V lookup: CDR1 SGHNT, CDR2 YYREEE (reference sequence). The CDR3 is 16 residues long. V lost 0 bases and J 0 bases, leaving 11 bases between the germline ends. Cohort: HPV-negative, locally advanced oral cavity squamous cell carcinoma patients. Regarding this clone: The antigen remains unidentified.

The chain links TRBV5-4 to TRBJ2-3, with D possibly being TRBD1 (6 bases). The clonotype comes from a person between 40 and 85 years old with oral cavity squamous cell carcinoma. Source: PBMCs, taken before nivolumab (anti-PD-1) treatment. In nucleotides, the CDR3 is TGTGCCAGCAGCTTGGGATCTAGGGGGAGCACAGATACGCAGTATTTT. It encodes CASSLGSRGSTDTQYF.